This T cell receptor (beta chain) was sequenced during a study of T cell repertoires in cytomegalovirus infection. Study details: Matching HLA type, along with CMV infection, was indicated by public TCR beta signatures.

Study observations and caveats: CMV-specific TCR beta clonotypes restricted by HLA-C dominated the ex vivo response. Accumulated public TCR beta family frequency recognized individuals carrying CMV together with the relevant HLA.

A single record per CDR3 protein comes from TCRdb applying MiXCR to the reads. The sample records tens of thousands of distinct CDR3 sequences, roughly 20% being singletons. As concerns this clonotype: No antigen is known for it.

Germline CDR1 and CDR2: SGHAT and FQNNGV. The CDR3 has 12 amino acids. The ends were cut back, 5 bases at V and 11 bases at J, with 10 bases in the middle. Input material: PBMCs, sequenced either directly or after in vitro stimulation (not recorded which). The V and J genes are TRBV11-2 and TRBJ1-6, with unresolved D. The sequence was collected from a human donor in good health (CMV status not recorded). Some clones in this sample may be carry-over from other donors' samples. CDR3 bases: TGTGCCAGCAGCGCCAGCGGCCCACCCCTCCACTTT. Translation gives CASSASGPPLHF.